The 26 T cell receptor beta chains presented below share a single source sample, sequenced in a study of blood T cell repertoires in COVID-19 (TCRdb year 2020). Receptor libraries were prepared by the immunoSEQ multiplex PCR assay. Sourced from immuneACCESS, this table was stored by TCRdb with only in-frame sequences that have V and J called. A share of the clones is absent; for the studies checked, an unresolved V gene accounts for under half, and the remainder has no known explanation. Present in this sample are about 300,000 clones, about nine tenths of which were seen just once. The ten biggest clones cover more than 0.95% of the sample. The sequenced sample was PBMCs or T cells enriched from blood (not recorded which). These receptors all come from a woman younger than 45 who had recovered from COVID-19.

About this clone: Other nucleotide sequences in the sample specify the same CDR3. This chain links TRBV19 with TRBJ1-5, with no clear D. V was shortened by 3 bases and J by 2 bases, with 11 bases between the two germline ends. The germline CDR1 and CDR2 sequences are LNHDA and SQIVND (reference sequence). CDR3 length: 15 amino acids. This CDR3 is CASSITGGGNQPQHF. In DNA form, the CDR3 reads TGTGCCAGTAGTATCACGGGTGGTGGCAATCAGCCCCAGCATTTT. The whole variable domain, filled in from reference TRBV19 and TRBJ1-5, reads DGGITQSPKYLFRKEGQNVTLSCEQNLNHDAMYWYRQDPGQGLRLIYYSQIVNDFQKGDIAEGYSVSREKKESFPLTVTSAQKNPTAFYLCASSITGGGNQPQHFGDGTRLSIL.

The rearrangement uses TRBV6-2 or TRBV6-3 and TRBJ2-7; the match to TRBD2 covers 10 bases. The junction had 9 bases not matched to a gene; V was cut back by 1 base and J by 6 bases. The CDR3 loop spans 16 amino acids. From germline, CDR1 is MNHEY and CDR2 SVGEGT. The CDR3 coding sequence is TGTGCCAGCAGTTACTTTTCAGCGGGAGGGTCAGGCGAGCAGTACTTC. Translation gives CASSYFSAGGSGEQYF.

The chain couples TRBV6-5 to TRBJ1-4; 12 bases align to TRBD1. The CDR3 loop spans 15 amino acids. V trimming: 6 bases; J trimming: 7 bases; junction bases outside the gene matches: 6. Germline V gives CDR1 MNHEY, CDR2 SVGAGI. The CDR3 DNA follows: TGTGCCAGCAGAACCGGGACAGGGGGCGTTGAAAAACTGTTTTTT. Residues: CASRTGTGGVEKLFF.

J is TRBJ1-5 and V is TRBV18; tentatively, D is TRBD1 (5 bases). Trimming shortened V by 6 bases and J by 0 bases, and 12 bases separated the two germline ends. Germline V gene lookup returns CDR1 KGHSH and CDR2 LQKENI. The CDR3 covers 15 residues. This CDR3 reads CASSRGGDSNQPQHF. The CDR3 nucleotides are TGTGCCAGCTCCCGGGGAGGGGATAGCAATCAGCCCCAGCATTTT.

This rearrangement joins TRBV14 to TRBJ2-7; no definite D call. The CDR3 contains 13 residues. Germline V gene data show CDR1 as SGHDN and CDR2 as FVKESK. The V and J ends lost 4 bases and 2 bases respectively, with 9 bases between them. CDR3 nucleotide sequence: TGTGCCAGCAGCCGAACGTCTACCTACGAGCAGTACTTC. This gives the protein CASSRTSTYEQYF.

This clone was detected once. The chain combines TRBV9 with TRBJ2-3; 8 bases are a match to TRBD2. The CDR3 is 18 amino acids. The J segment lost 0 bases and the V segment lost 0 bases, leaving 9 bases of the junction unmatched. The germline gives CDR1 SGDLS, CDR2 YYNGEE. CDR3 coding DNA: TGTGCCAGCAGCGTAGCTACGGGGAGCGGGAGTAGCACAGATACGCAGTATTTT. Its translation is CASSVATGSGSSTDTQYF.

The chain recombines TRBV30 with TRBJ1-2; no definite D call. CDR3 length equals 13 residues. V was shortened by 1 base and J by 2 bases, with 8 bases between the two germline ends. CDR1 GTSNPN and CDR2 SVGIG come from the germline V gene (reference sequence). The CDR3 is CAWSENGNYGYTF. The CDR3 coding sequence is TGTGCCTGGAGTGAGAACGGGAACTATGGCTACACCTTC.

The chain is built from TRBV19 and TRBJ1-1; 9 bases align to TRBD1. The CDR3 has 18 residues. After removal of 2 bases from V and 0 bases from J, the junction contained 10 bases not matched to a gene. The germline V gene encodes CDR1 LNHDA and CDR2 SQIVND (reference sequence). CDR3 DNA sequence: TGTGCCAGTAGTATAATGGTCGACAGGGGGAATATGAACACTGAAGCTTTCTTT. Translation: CASSIMVDRGNMNTEAFF.

This rearrangement joins TRBV28 to TRBJ1-1; D uncertain. CDR1 MDHEN and CDR2 SYDVKM come from the germline V gene. Deletions cut 2 bases from V and 7 bases from J, with 5 bases between. The CDR3 loop spans 11 amino acids. Here the CDR3 reads CASSLIGEAFF. The CDR3 bases are TGTGCCAGCAGTTTAATCGGTGAAGCTTTCTTT.

The rearrangement links TRBV30 to TRBJ1-5; D is perhaps TRBD1 (5 bases). Trimming cost V 1 base and J 6 bases, with 7 bases left between them. This CDR3 has 12 amino acids. Per the germline V gene, CDR1 is GTSNPN and CDR2 is SVGIG (reference sequence). Here the CDR3 DNA reads TGTGCCTGGAGTGGTAGGGGTCAGCCCCAGCATTTT. Its translation: CAWSGRGQPQHF. The full variable domain, in which reference TRBV30 and TRBJ1-5 provide the parts outside the CDR3, is SQTIHQWPATLVQPVGSPLSLECTVEGTSNPNLYWYRQAAGRGLQLLFYSVGIGQISSEVPQNLSASRPQDRQFILSSKKLLLSDSGFYLCAWSGRGQPQHFGDGTRLSIL.

V usage is TRBV6-5 and J usage is TRBJ1-2; TRBD1 aligns across 8 bases. Trimming removed 6 bases from V and 8 bases from J; junction bases left unmatched: 8. The CDR3 length is 13 residues. Germline V lookup: CDR1 MNHEY, CDR2 SVGAGI. The CDR3 loop reads CASRDGTGYGYTF. CDR3 sequence (DNA): TGTGCCAGCAGGGACGGGACAGGATACGGCTACACCTTC.

This chain connects TRBV27 to TRBJ2-1; 7 bases match TRBD1. The CDR3 spans 15 residues. V lost 5 bases to trimming and J lost 6 bases; unmatched junction nucleotides: 10. Per germline, CDR1 MNHEY and CDR2 SMNVEV (reference sequence). CDR3 sequence (DNA): TGTGCCAGCAGTGCCCAAAGGGGGCTTCTCAATGAGCAGTTCTTC. Residues: CASSAQRGLLNEQFF.

This clone turned up a few times. At the DNA level, this CDR3 is encoded by other sequences in the same sample as well. V gene TRBV18 combines with J gene TRBJ2-7, with 8 bases identical to TRBD1. Germline V gene lookup returns CDR1 KGHSH and CDR2 LQKENI. V trimming: 5 bases; J trimming: 3 bases; junction bases outside the gene matches: 0. CDR3 length: 12 residues. CDR3: CASSGTGYEQYF. The CDR3, as DNA: TGTGCCAGCTCAGGGACAGGCTACGAGCAGTACTTC.

The V call is TRBV19, the J call TRBJ2-1, with D tentatively TRBD1 (5 bases). V lost 10 bases and J lost 5, with 12 bases in between. The CDR3 extends over 12 amino acids. The V gene's germline CDR1 is LNHDA and CDR2 SQIVND (reference sequence). CDR3 amino acids: CATLDSHNEQFF. The CDR3 DNA follows: TGTGCCACCCTAGACAGTCACAATGAGCAGTTCTTC. The whole variable domain, filled in from reference TRBV19 and TRBJ2-1, reads DGGITQSPKYLFRKEGQNVTLSCEQNLNHDAMYWYRQDPGQGLRLIYYSQIVNDFQKGDIAEGYSVSREKKESFPLTVTSAQKNPTAFYLCATLDSHNEQFFGPGTRLTVL.

The V and J genes are TRBV2 and TRBJ1-1, with TRBD1 matching 8 bases. J lost 5 bases, V lost 2 bases, and 10 bases had no gene match. The CDR3 spans 16 residues. Germline V gives CDR1 SNHLY, CDR2 FYNNEI. The CDR3 region has the DNA TGTGCCAGCAGTGAAAGACAGGGGCAGTGGGAAACTGAAGCTTTCTTT. Translated, it gives CASSERQGQWETEAFF.

This clone was found a few times. The rearrangement joins TRBV28 to TRBJ2-1; 15 positions match TRBD2. The CDR3 contains 19 residues. V lost 5 bases to trimming and J lost 6 bases; unmatched junction nucleotides: 14. Germline V gene lookup returns CDR1 MDHEN and CDR2 SYDVKM. The CDR3 region is CASSPRTSGRAGGTNEQFF. In nucleotides, the CDR3 is TGTGCCAGCAGTCCCCGGACTAGCGGGAGGGCCGGGGGTACCAATGAGCAGTTCTTC.

The chain couples TRBV5-1 to TRBJ2-1; no clear D gene. Germline CDR1 reads SGHRS; CDR2 reads YFSETQ. Trimming left V 2 bases short and J 0 bases short, with 12 bases between. The CDR3 totals 16 residues. The CDR3 bases are TGCGCCAGCAGCTTTTCGTCTGATAGCTCCTACAATGAGCAGTTCTTC. It translates to CASSFSSDSSYNEQFF. Full variable domain (remainder filled in from reference TRBV5-1 and TRBJ2-1): KAGVTQTPRYLIKTRGQQVTLSCSPISGHRSVSWYQQTPGQGLQFLFEYFSETQRNKGNFPGRFSGRQFSNSRSEMNVSTLELGDSALYLCASSFSSDSSYNEQFFGPGTRLTVL.

This clone was observed once. The CDR3 loop reads CASSPGGGPSTDTQYF. CDR3 nucleotide sequence: TGTGCCAGCAGCCCCGGTGGCGGCCCTAGCACAGATACGCAGTATTTT. The chain is built from TRBV9 and TRBJ2-3; no clear D. The germline V and J ends were trimmed by 4 bases and 0 bases, with 15 bases remaining between them. The V gene's germline CDR1 is SGDLS and CDR2 YYNGEE. CDR3 length: 16 amino acids.

The V gene is TRBV5-1, the J gene TRBJ1-1; 7 bases agree with TRBD1. CDR1 is SGHRS, CDR2 YFSETQ, per germline. J gave up 0 bases and V 4 bases, and 6 bases lay outside the gene matches. This CDR3 has 15 residues. CDR3 DNA: TGCGCCAGCAGCAAGGGACAGCCCATGAACACTGAAGCTTTCTTT. Translating it yields CASSKGQPMNTEAFF. The whole variable domain, filled in from reference TRBV5-1 and TRBJ1-1, reads KAGVTQTPRYLIKTRGQQVTLSCSPISGHRSVSWYQQTPGQGLQFLFEYFSETQRNKGNFPGRFSGRQFSNSRSEMNVSTLELGDSALYLCASSKGQPMNTEAFFGQGTRLTVV.

The chain combines TRBV5-1 with TRBJ2-5; D is possibly TRBD1 (8 bases). Trimming pared 7 bases from V and 7 bases from J, leaving 20 bases between. This CDR3 is 14 amino acids long. Germline lookup yields CDR1 SGHRS and CDR2 YFSETQ. The DNA of the CDR3 is TGCGCCAGCGGCGGGGCGACAGGGGAGGGGACCCAGTACTTC. It encodes CASGGATGEGTQYF.

V usage is TRBV28 and J usage is TRBJ2-4; TRBD1 might be the D (6 bases). Trimming removed 6 bases at V and 1 base at J, with 13 bases between. The CDR3 covers 15 residues. The germline gives CDR1 MDHEN, CDR2 SYDVKM. This chain's CDR3 is CASSQTGTAKNIQYF. Written as DNA, the CDR3 is TGTGCCAGCAGCCAAACAGGGACGGCCAAAAACATTCAGTACTTC.

The J gene is TRBJ1-5, the V gene TRBV2, with 9 bases identical to TRBD1. V lost 5 bases to trimming and J lost 4 bases; unmatched junction nucleotides: 3. Looked up from germline, CDR1 is SNHLY and CDR2 is FYNNEI. The CDR3 has 14 residues. Here the CDR3 DNA reads TGTGCCAGCAGTCCGGACAGGGGAAATCAGCCCCAGCATTTT. Residues: CASSPDRGNQPQHF.

CDR3 in DNA: TGTGCCAGCAGCTTAGGAGACGGCGTCGCGGGGCTGTTTTTT. Translating it yields CASSLGDGVAGLFF. The chain combines TRBV7-2 with TRBJ1-4; D is unclear. Trimming cost V 1 base and J 14 bases, with 17 bases left between them. The CDR3 consists of 14 residues. Germline lookup yields CDR1 SGHTA and CDR2 FQGNSA.

The genes are TRBV6-5 and TRBJ2-2; D remains unclear. V was trimmed by 6 bases and J by 2 bases, leaving 13 bases between them. Germline-derived CDR1 and CDR2 are MNHEY and SVGAGI. CDR3 length equals 15 residues. In DNA form, the CDR3 reads TGTGCCAGCAGGTGGGCGCGACAAAACACCGGGGAGCTGTTTTTT. Amino acids: CASRWARQNTGELFF.

The chain links TRBV4-2 to TRBJ1-1; TRBD1 is a possible D gene (5 bases). Germline CDR1 reads LGHNA; CDR2 reads YNFKEQ. V lost 1 base, J lost 1 base, and 16 bases lay in between. CDR3 length: 17 amino acids. CDR3 sequence reads: CASSQVPLRQTNTEAFF. CDR3 in DNA: TGTGCCAGCAGCCAAGTCCCTCTTAGACAGACGAACACTGAAGCTTTCTTT.

The chain couples TRBV4-1 to TRBJ2-7; 10 bases map to TRBD2. This CDR3 is built from 20 residues. V dropped 4 bases and J dropped 2; count of bases not matched to a gene: 20. Germline loops: CDR1 MGHRA, CDR2 YSYEKL. This CDR3 reads CASSRITIPTSGANPYEQYF. Written as DNA, the CDR3 is TGCGCCAGCAGCCGTATCACGATCCCCACTAGCGGGGCCAACCCCTACGAGCAGTACTTC.